The clone carrying this T cell receptor beta chain has a count of ten or more. The target antigen is unknown. With V trimmed by 5 bases and J by 5 bases, 5 bases remained unmatched. Germline V gene lookup returns CDR1 SEHNR and CDR2 FQNEAQ (reference sequence). The CDR3 consists of 13 residues. This entry is derived from a study of T-cell memory formation after mild COVID-19. Overall study findings and caveats: In pre-infection memory, a portion of responding clones appeared, which suggested that cross-reactive memory joined. Confirmation was lacking for SARS-CoV-2 specificity of second-wave clones that peaked on day 37.

Constant-segment primers were used for 5'RACE, and the resulting TCR alpha and TCR beta cDNA libraries carried sample barcodes and UMIs. Via MiXCR, TCRdb re-called the 5' RACE reads, giving one row per CDR3 protein. The data show about 240,000 distinct CDR3 sequences, roughly 9.4% seen once. The origin of this receptor is a man aged 18 to 30 who had mild COVID-19 (a few samples of this study predate the infection). Cell type and time point are not known. The genes are TRBV7-9 and TRBJ2-5; TRBD2 aligns across 7 bases. Input material: PBMCs or a T cell subset sorted from them (not recorded which). The CDR3 protein is CASSLGGGETQYF. The CDR3 nucleotides are TGTGCCAGCAGCCTCGGCGGGGGTGAGACCCAGTACTTC.